The source of this T cell receptor beta chain is a study of somatic mutations in cytotoxic T cells in rheumatoid arthritis (dated by TCRdb to 2016 to 2017). Concerning the study at large: Patient peripheral blood (about 30 ml EDTA) was drawn right after diagnosis and before any treatment started. The median ages of the patient and control groups were essentially identical. A total of 65 rheumatoid arthritis patients and 20 to 25 healthy controls underwent TCRB deep sequencing. Some T-cell populations stained with V beta antibodies were sorted by flow on a FACSAria II or Sony SH800 to nearly 100% purity, with sorted V beta1+ cells additionally subjected to TCRB sequencing. Whether expanded CD8+ T-cell clones in untreated, newly diagnosed rheumatoid arthritis carry somatic mutations was the study question, and clonality was characterized with TCRB deep sequencing.

Genomic DNA underwent TCRB CDR3 sequencing using the immunoSEQ assay. Under the source paper's analysis protocol: When patient CD8+ clones exceeding 1% were checked against published virus-specific TCRB sequences, only a few matched. Only productive TCRB rearrangements were included in the analyses. A clone was defined by a unique TCRB CDR3 sequence, and clonality was computed as a productive clonality index based on Shannon entropy. To calculate repertoire overlap between two samples, the template counts of each clone were considered relative to each sample's total templates. V-gene usage from TCRB sequencing and V-gene usage measured by flow cytometry were correlated (Spearman r of approximately 0.62). TCRdb re-hosts the immuneACCESS table, in-frame sequences only. Its copies lack some clones; in the studies checked, an unresolved V gene accounts for under half of them, and the cause for the rest is not known. V and J calls and clone size are as listed in that table; D and trimming were resolved from the DNA. Present in this sample are around 16,000 clones, 70% to 85% of which were seen just once. The ten largest clones take up 12% of the sample.

As to this clone: This receptor's antigen is unknown. Base qualities were left out, and no much larger clone turns up one base away.

The paper's findings and limits, for the study overall: There was no significant difference in CD8+ T-cell clonality between rheumatoid arthritis patients and age-matched healthy controls. The largest CD8+ clone made up more than 20% of CD8+ cells in about an eighth of the roughly 65 patients, and blood and synovial fluid shared several identical CD8+ TCRB sequences. An increase of CD8+ clonality with age was seen in patients (Spearman r ~ 0.53) but not in healthy controls. It was unknown which antigens the expanded CD8+ clones targeted, and their absence from virus-specific databases did not exclude viral specificity.

CD4+ and CD8+ cells were isolated by positive magnetic bead selection on an AutoMACS, and purity was checked by flow cytometry. Initial screening for clonal expansions relied on flow cytometry with a TCR V beta antibody panel, after which sorted CD8+ fractions underwent TCRB deep sequencing for characterization. Ficoll-Paque PLUS density gradient separation was used to isolate peripheral blood mononuclear cells. Nucleospin Tissue or Tissue XS kits were used to extract DNA from CD4-enriched, CD8-enriched or PBMC samples, and a Qubit 2.0 fluorometer was used for quantification. The sample comprised CD8+ T cells sorted from blood. This clonotype was sampled from an adult with rheumatoid arthritis.

The nucleotide sequence is TGTGCCAGCAGCCAGGCGGTCTACGAGCAGTACTTC. It encodes CASSQAVYEQYF. The V and J genes are TRBV7-9 and TRBJ2-7, with the D gene uncertain. CDR1 and CDR2, looked up from the germline V gene (reference sequence), are SEHNR and FQNEAQ. V loses 5 bases of germline sequence and J loses 3 bases, and the interval between the two ends is 8 bases. Measured from the cysteine to the phenylalanine, the CDR3 is 12 residues long. Of the read, only the CDR3 DNA is kept; its 36 bases are in frame from base 1.